This paragraph reports one T cell receptor (beta chain). Its matching antigen is unknown. CDR1 and CDR2 (germline): SGHVS, FNYEAQ. The V segment lost 5 bases and the J segment 6 bases; nucleotides outside the gene matches: 9. The CDR3 is 14 residues long. Blood genomic DNA input for TRB amplification was 250-500 ng. This specimen comes from a study of T and B cells in COVID-19 patients. BIOMED2 TRB-A/B primer pools were used in multiplex TRB PCR. In TCRdb, the multiplex PCR reads were re-called with MiXCR into one record per CDR3 protein. Among over 8,000 distinct CDR3 sequences listed, approximately 30% were seen once. General study results and limits: Patients with COVID-19 reportedly showed strongly skewed T cell receptor beta variable and joining gene usage. Clonality of TRB repertoires was high in active COVID-19; recovery brought above-healthy diversity and richness.

The clonotype originates from a human donor who had recovered from COVID-19. This chain uses TRBV7-6 with TRBJ2-7; the match to TRBD1 covers 8 bases. Sequences were obtained from blood. The CDR3 coding sequence is TGTGCCAGCAGCGCCTGGGACAGGACACGCGAGCAGTACTTC. It encodes CASSAWDRTREQYF.